This is a list of T cell receptor beta chains from one sample in a study of CD8 T cells in ankylosing spondylitis. TCRdb fed the 5' RACE reads into MiXCR, producing one record per CDR3 protein. This sample has about 340,000 distinct CDR3 sequences, with roughly 15% found just once. Sequenced input: blood, either unsorted or a sorted T cell fraction (not recorded which). Every receptor here comes from a male donor with ankylosing spondylitis or in good health (not recorded which). CDR3s include the opening cysteine and the closing phenylalanine or tryptophan. A D gene is named only where the DNA matches it firmly. Where a row states a size, it is once, few, many or the class of an expanded clone; other rows omit it.

J gene: TRBJ1-1; V gene: TRBV5-8; D gene: NA; clone size: many; CDR3 DNA: TGTGCCGGGGAGGGGAGCACTGAAGCTTTCTTT; CDR3 protein: CAGEGSTEAFF
J gene: TRBJ1-4; V gene: TRBV5-1; D gene: NA; clone size: NA; CDR3 DNA: TGCGCCAGCAGCTCCGGGAGGGACTGGGGTGAAAAACTGTTTTTT; CDR3 protein: CASSSGRDWGEKLFF
J gene: TRBJ1-1; V gene: TRBV12-3/TRBV12-4; D gene: TRBD1; clone size: few; CDR3 DNA: TGTGCCAGCAGCCCAAGCAGGGGGTCATTGAACACTGAAGCTTTCTTT; CDR3 protein: CASSPSRGSLNTEAFF
J gene: TRBJ1-4; V gene: TRBV2; D gene: TRBD1; clone size: NA; CDR3 DNA: TGTGCCAGCAGGGCCAGGGGGAAGGCTAATGAAAAACTGTTTTTT; CDR3 protein: CASRARGKANEKLFF
J gene: TRBJ1-1; V gene: TRBV5-1; D gene: NA; clone size: NA; CDR3 DNA: TGCGCCAGCAGCACAGACCTCCTGAGAGGCGCTGAAGCTTTCTTT; CDR3 protein: CASSTDLLRGAEAFF
J gene: TRBJ2-2; V gene: TRBV4-2; D gene: NA; clone size: NA; CDR3 DNA: TGTGCCAGCAGCCGGGGGGGACAGACCAACACCGGGGAGCTGTTTTTT; CDR3 protein: CASSRGGQTNTGELFF
J gene: TRBJ2-3; V gene: TRBV5-1; D gene: NA; clone size: few; CDR3 DNA: TGCGCCAGCAGCCTAGAAGGGAGATCTGGCACAGATACGCAGTATTTT; CDR3 protein: CASSLEGRSGTDTQYF
J gene: TRBJ2-3; V gene: TRBV20-1; D gene: NA; clone size: NA; CDR3 DNA: TGCAGAGCTGGCGGGATAGCAGATACGCAGTATTTT; CDR3 protein: CRAGGIADTQYF
J gene: TRBJ1-2; V gene: TRBV18; D gene: NA; clone size: NA; CDR3 DNA: TGTGCCAGCTCACCGACTATTCATGGCTACACCTTC; CDR3 protein: CASSPTIHGYTF
J gene: TRBJ2-7; V gene: TRBV5-1; D gene: NA; clone size: NA; CDR3 DNA: TGCGCCAGCAGCTTTAACACCGGCGGCGGCGAGCAGTACTTC; CDR3 protein: CASSFNTGGGEQYF
J gene: TRBJ2-2; V gene: TRBV3-1; D gene: NA; clone size: once; CDR3 DNA: TGTGCCAGCAGCCAAGACACCAGGAACACCGGGGAGCTGTTTTTT; CDR3 protein: CASSQDTRNTGELFF
J gene: TRBJ2-3; V gene: TRBV12-3/TRBV12-4; D gene: NA; clone size: few; CDR3 DNA: TGTGCCAGCAGTTTAGCGGCAGGGTGGGGAGATACGCAGTATTTT; CDR3 protein: CASSLAAGWGDTQYF
J gene: TRBJ2-1; V gene: TRBV20-1; D gene: TRBD2; clone size: NA; CDR3 DNA: TGCAGTGCTAGGGATAGCGGGAACTCCTACAATGAGCAGTTCTTC; CDR3 protein: CSARDSGNSYNEQFF
J gene: TRBJ1-4; V gene: TRBV14; D gene: TRBD1; clone size: NA; CDR3 DNA: TGTGCCAGCAGCCCTCGACAGGGGAATGAAAAACTGTTTTTT; CDR3 protein: CASSPRQGNEKLFF
J gene: TRBJ2-6; V gene: TRBV11-1; D gene: NA; clone size: once; CDR3 DNA: TGTGCCAGCAGCTTAGAATTTGGCAGGGGGGTTTTTCCCTCTGGGGCCAACGTCCTGACTTTC; CDR3 protein: CASSLEFGRGVFPSGANVLTF
J gene: TRBJ1-4; V gene: TRBV3-1; D gene: TRBD1; clone size: NA; CDR3 DNA: TGTGCCAGCAGCCTAGACAGGGCGCAAAAACTGTTTTTT; CDR3 protein: CASSLDRAQKLFF
J gene: TRBJ2-3; V gene: TRBV7-9; D gene: NA; clone size: NA; CDR3 DNA: TGTGCCAGCAGCTTTGGGGACGGACGCACAGATACGCAGTATTTT; CDR3 protein: CASSFGDGRTDTQYF
J gene: TRBJ1-4; V gene: TRBV6-1; D gene: NA; clone size: NA; CDR3 DNA: TGTGCCAGCAGTCCTAGTAGGTCGCTGCGTGAAAAACTGTTTTTT; CDR3 protein: CASSPSRSLREKLFF
J gene: TRBJ2-5; V gene: TRBV4-2; D gene: TRBD2; clone size: NA; CDR3 DNA: TGTGCCAGCAGCCCAGAAACTAGCGGCCAAGAGACCCAGTACTTC; CDR3 protein: CASSPETSGQETQYF
J gene: TRBJ2-1; V gene: TRBV7-6; D gene: NA; clone size: few; CDR3 DNA: TGTGCCAGCACCCGGGGGGCTACCTACAATGAGCAGTTCTTC; CDR3 protein: CASTRGATYNEQFF
J gene: TRBJ2-1; V gene: TRBV7-2; D gene: NA; clone size: few; CDR3 DNA: TGTGCCAGCAGCTCTTTGTGGAGTGAGCAGTTCTTC; CDR3 protein: CASSSLWSEQFF
J gene: TRBJ1-5; V gene: TRBV5-1; D gene: NA; clone size: NA; CDR3 DNA: TGCGCCAGCAAATCGGAGGGGAGCAATCAGCCCCAGCATTTT; CDR3 protein: CASKSEGSNQPQHF
J gene: TRBJ1-1; V gene: TRBV3-1; D gene: TRBD1; clone size: few; CDR3 DNA: TGTGCCAGCAGCCCCCGAAGGGGGCGAAGGGACACTGAAGCTTTCTTT; CDR3 protein: CASSPRRGRRDTEAFF
J gene: TRBJ2-1; V gene: TRBV12-3/TRBV12-4; D gene: TRBD2; clone size: few; CDR3 DNA: TGTGCCAGCAGTTTAGAAGCTGCGGGAGGTACCCGGAATGAGCAGTTCTTC; CDR3 protein: CASSLEAAGGTRNEQFF
J gene: TRBJ1-1; V gene: TRBV12-3/TRBV12-4; D gene: TRBD1; clone size: many; CDR3 DNA: TGTGCCAGCCTCCGCGGACAGGGCACAAGTGAAGCTTTCTTT; CDR3 protein: CASLRGQGTSEAFF
J gene: TRBJ1-1; V gene: TRBV18; D gene: NA; clone size: NA; CDR3 DNA: TGTGCCAGCTCACCACCGGAGTTGAACACTGAAGCTTTCTTT; CDR3 protein: CASSPPELNTEAFF
J gene: TRBJ2-1; V gene: TRBV20-1; D gene: NA; clone size: NA; CDR3 DNA: TGCAGCAAGACTAGGAGCTCCTACAATGAGCAGTTCTTC; CDR3 protein: CSKTRSSYNEQFF